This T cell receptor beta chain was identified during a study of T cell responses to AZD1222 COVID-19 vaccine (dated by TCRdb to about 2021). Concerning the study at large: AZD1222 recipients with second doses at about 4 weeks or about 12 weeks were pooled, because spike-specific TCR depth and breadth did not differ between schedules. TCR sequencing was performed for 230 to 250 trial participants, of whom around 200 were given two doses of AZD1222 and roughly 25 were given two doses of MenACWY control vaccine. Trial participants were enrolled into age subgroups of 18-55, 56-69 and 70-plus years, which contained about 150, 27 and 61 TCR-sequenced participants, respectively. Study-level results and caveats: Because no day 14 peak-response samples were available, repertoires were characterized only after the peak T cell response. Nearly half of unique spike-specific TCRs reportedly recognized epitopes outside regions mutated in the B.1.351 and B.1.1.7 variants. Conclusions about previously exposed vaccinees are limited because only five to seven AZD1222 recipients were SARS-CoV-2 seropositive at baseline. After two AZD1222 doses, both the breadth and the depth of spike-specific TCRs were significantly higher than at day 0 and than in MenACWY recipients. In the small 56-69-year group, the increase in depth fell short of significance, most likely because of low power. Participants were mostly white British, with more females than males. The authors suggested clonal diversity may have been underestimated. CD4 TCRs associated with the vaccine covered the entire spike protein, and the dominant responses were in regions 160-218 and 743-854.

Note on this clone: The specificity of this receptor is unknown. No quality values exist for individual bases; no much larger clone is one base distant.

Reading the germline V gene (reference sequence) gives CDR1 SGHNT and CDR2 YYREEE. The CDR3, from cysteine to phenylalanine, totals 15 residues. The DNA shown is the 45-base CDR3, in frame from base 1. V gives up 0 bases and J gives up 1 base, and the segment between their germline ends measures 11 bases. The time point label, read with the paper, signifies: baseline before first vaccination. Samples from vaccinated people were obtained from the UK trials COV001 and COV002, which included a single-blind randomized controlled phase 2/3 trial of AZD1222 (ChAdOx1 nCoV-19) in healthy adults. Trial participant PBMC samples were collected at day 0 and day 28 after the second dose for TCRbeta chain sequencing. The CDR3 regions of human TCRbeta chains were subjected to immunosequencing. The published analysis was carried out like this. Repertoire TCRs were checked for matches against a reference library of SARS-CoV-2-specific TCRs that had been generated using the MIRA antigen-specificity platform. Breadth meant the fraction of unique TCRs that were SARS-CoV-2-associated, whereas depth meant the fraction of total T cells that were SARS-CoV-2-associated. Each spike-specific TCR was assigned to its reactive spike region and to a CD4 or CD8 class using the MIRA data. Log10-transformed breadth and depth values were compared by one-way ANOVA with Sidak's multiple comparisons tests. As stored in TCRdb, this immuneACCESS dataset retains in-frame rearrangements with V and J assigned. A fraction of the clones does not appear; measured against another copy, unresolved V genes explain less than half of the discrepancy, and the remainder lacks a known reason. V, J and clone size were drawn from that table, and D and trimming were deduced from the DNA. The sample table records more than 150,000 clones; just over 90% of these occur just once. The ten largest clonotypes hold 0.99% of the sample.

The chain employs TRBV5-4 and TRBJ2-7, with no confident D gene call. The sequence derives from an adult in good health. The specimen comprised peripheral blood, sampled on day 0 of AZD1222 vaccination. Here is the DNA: TGTGCCAGCAGCTTGGATTTCGGATTATCCTACGAGCAGTACTTC. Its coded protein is CASSLDFGLSYEQYF.